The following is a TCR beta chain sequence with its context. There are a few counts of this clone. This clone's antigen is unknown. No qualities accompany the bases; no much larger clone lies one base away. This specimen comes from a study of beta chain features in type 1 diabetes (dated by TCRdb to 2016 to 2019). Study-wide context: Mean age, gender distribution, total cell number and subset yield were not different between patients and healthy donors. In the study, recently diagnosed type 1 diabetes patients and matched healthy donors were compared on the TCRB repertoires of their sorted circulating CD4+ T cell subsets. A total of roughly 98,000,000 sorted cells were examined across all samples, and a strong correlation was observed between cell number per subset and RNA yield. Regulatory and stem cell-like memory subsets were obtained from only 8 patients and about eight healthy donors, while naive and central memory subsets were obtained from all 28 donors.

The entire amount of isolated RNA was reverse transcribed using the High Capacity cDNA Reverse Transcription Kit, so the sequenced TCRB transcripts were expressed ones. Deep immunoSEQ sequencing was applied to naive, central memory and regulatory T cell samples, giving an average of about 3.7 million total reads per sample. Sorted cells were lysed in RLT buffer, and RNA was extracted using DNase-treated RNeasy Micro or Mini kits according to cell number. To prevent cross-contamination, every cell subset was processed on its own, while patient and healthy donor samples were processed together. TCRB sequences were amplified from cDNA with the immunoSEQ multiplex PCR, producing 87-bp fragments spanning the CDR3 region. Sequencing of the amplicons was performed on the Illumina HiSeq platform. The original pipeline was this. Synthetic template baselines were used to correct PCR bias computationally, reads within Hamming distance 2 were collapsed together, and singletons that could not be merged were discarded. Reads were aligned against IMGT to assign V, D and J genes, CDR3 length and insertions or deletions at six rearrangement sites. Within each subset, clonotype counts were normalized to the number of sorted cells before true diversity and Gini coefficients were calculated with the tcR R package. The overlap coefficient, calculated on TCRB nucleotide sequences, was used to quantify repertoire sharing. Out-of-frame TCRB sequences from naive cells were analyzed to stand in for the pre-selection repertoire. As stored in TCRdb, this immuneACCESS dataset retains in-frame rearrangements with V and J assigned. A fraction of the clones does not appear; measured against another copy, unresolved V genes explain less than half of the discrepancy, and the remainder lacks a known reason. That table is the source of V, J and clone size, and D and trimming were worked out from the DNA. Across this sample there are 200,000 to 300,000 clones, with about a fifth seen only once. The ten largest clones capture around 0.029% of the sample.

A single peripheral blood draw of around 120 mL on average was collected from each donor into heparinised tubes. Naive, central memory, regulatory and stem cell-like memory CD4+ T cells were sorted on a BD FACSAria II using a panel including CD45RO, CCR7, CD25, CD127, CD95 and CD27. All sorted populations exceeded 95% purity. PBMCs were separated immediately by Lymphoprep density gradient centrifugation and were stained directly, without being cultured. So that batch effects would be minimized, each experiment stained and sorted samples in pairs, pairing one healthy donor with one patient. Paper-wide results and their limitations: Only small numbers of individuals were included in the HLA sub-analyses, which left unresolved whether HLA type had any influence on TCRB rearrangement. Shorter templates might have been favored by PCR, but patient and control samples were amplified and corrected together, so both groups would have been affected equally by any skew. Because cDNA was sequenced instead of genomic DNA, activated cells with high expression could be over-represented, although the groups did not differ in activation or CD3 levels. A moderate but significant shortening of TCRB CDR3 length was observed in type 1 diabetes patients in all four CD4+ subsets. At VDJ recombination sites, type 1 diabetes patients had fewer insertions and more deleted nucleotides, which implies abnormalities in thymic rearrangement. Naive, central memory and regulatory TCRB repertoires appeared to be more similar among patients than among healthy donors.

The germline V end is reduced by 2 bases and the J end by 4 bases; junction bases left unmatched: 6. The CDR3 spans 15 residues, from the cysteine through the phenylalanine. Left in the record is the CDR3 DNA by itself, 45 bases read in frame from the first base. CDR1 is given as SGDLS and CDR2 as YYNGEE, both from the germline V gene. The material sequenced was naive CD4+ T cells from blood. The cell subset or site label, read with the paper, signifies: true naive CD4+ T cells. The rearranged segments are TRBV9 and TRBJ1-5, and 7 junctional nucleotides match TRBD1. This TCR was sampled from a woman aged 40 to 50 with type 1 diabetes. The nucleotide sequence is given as TGTGCCAGCAGCGTCGAGACAGGGCTTAATCAGCCCCAGCATTTT. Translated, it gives CASSVETGLNQPQHF.